The 20 T cell receptor beta chains presented below share a single source sample, sequenced in a study of identical twins' blood T cells. TCRdb ran MiXCR on the 5' RACE reads and lists one entry per CDR3 protein. The table includes hundreds of thousands of distinct CDR3 sequences, 28% detected once. Sequenced: PBMCs. These TCRs come from a woman aged 18-55 years in good health.

The gene calls are TRBV11-2 and TRBJ1-1, with D uncertain. Germline V gene data show CDR1 as SGHAT and CDR2 as FQNNGV. V was trimmed by 4 bases and J by 1 base, leaving 10 bases between them. The CDR3 spans 14 residues. The CDR3 loop is CASSSNGGNTEAFF. CDR3 sequence (DNA): TGTGCCAGCAGCTCGAATGGCGGGAACACTGAAGCTTTCTTT.

The J gene is TRBJ2-7, the V gene TRBV7-9, with a possible D match to TRBD2 (6 bases). The length of the CDR3 is 15 residues. V was shortened by 5 bases and J by 5 bases, with 19 bases between the two germline ends. Germline CDR1 and CDR2: SEHNR and FQNEAQ (reference sequence). CDR3 in amino acids: CASSTIGGLVHEQYF. The CDR3 DNA reads TGTGCCAGCAGCACAATCGGGGGTTTAGTCCACGAGCAGTACTTC.

A few counts support this clonotype. This chain connects TRBV20-1 to TRBJ1-6; 7 bases agree with TRBD1. Germline values: CDR1 DFQATT, CDR2 SNEGSKA (reference sequence). The V and J ends lost 3 bases and 5 bases, in that order; junction bases with no gene match: 13. This CDR3 has 17 amino acids. The CDR3: CSARATAGTANNSPLHF. In DNA form, the CDR3 reads TGCAGTGCTAGGGCTACAGCCGGGACAGCTAATAATTCACCCCTCCACTTT.

The chain links TRBV20-1 to TRBJ1-5; D remains unclear. CDR3 size: 16 residues. Germline CDR1 reads DFQATT; CDR2 reads SNEGSKA (reference sequence). V was pared by 0 bases and J by 3 bases, with 15 bases between. The CDR3 protein is CSARDLQGGDNQPQHF. The CDR3 DNA follows: TGCAGTGCTAGAGATCTCCAAGGTGGGGACAATCAGCCCCAGCATTTT.

The V and J genes are TRBV4-3 and TRBJ2-3, with TRBD2 identical over 13 bases. Germline CDR1 is LGHNA and CDR2 is YSLEER. CDR3 length equals 16 residues. Trimming at V came to 5 bases and at J to 6 bases, leaving 8 bases not matched to a gene. The CDR3 spells CASSFGLAGVGDTQYF. The CDR3 region has the DNA TGCGCCAGCAGCTTCGGACTAGCGGGAGTGGGGGATACGCAGTATTTT.

This clonotype has just a few counts. This chain connects TRBV3-1 to TRBJ1-1; D may be TRBD1 (6 bases). The CDR3 is 12 residues long. Germline V CDR1 and CDR2: LGHDT, YNNKEL (reference sequence). V lost 5 bases and J 13 bases, leaving 17 bases between the germline ends. The CDR3 here is CASSFRGAQLFF. As DNA, the CDR3 is TGTGCCAGCAGCTTTCGGGGGGCCCAACTTTTCTTT.

In its sample, this clonotype ranks as medium-sized. The chain has TRBV27 and TRBJ2-1; 8 bases map to TRBD2. V was clipped by 5 bases and J by 0 bases; unmatched bases: 9. This CDR3 has 17 amino acids. Germline assignment: CDR1 MNHEY and CDR2 SMNVEV (reference sequence). In DNA, the CDR3 is TGTGCCAGCAGTGCGGGGGGCGGTCCGAGCTCCTACAATGAGCAGTTCTTC. Translation: CASSAGGGPSSYNEQFF.

The V call is TRBV2, the J call TRBJ1-5; 7 bases line up with TRBD1. After removal of 8 bases from V and 0 bases from J, the junction contained 4 bases not matched to a gene. This CDR3 spans 14 amino acids. Germline CDR1 is SNHLY and CDR2 is FYNNEI. CDR3 in DNA: TGTGCCAGCGCGACAGGGTATAGCAATCAGCCCCAGCATTTT. It encodes CASATGYSNQPQHF.

V is TRBV25-1 and J is TRBJ1-1, with D tentatively TRBD1 (6 bases). V was trimmed by 1 base and J by 1 base, leaving 10 bases between them. CDR3 length: 15 residues. Germline CDR1 and CDR2: MGHDK and SYGVNS. CDR3 protein: CASSELLGGNTEAFF. DNA of the CDR3: TGTGCCAGCAGTGAATTATTAGGGGGGAACACTGAAGCTTTCTTT.

This clonotype was recorded a few times. V is TRBV2 and J is TRBJ2-3; no clear D gene. The germline CDR1 and CDR2 sequences are SNHLY and FYNNEI. V was pared by 4 bases and J by 1 base, with 12 bases between. The CDR3 totals 15 residues. The CDR3 protein is CASSGGNPRTDTQYF. DNA for the CDR3: TGTGCCAGCAGTGGCGGAAACCCCCGCACAGATACGCAGTATTTT.

Only a few counts were recorded for this clonotype. The gene calls are TRBV18 and TRBJ1-2; the match to TRBD1 covers 8 bases. Germline V CDR1 and CDR2: KGHSH, LQKENI. CDR3 size: 14 residues. The V gene end was trimmed by 5 bases and the J gene end by 6 bases; junction bases not matched to a gene: 8. The CDR3 DNA reads TGTGCCAGCTCATCATTTACAGGGGGAGATGGCTACACCTTC. As protein: CASSSFTGGDGYTF.

This chain links TRBV29-1 with TRBJ2-7, with 10 bases aligning to TRBD1. With 3 bases clipped from V and 7 bases from J, the junction kept 6 bases outside the gene matches. The CDR3 runs 13 residues. The V gene's germline CDR1 is SQVTM and CDR2 ANQGSEA. CDR3 region: CSVDGQGGLEQYF. Written as DNA, the CDR3 is TGCAGCGTTGACGGACAGGGGGGACTGGAGCAGTACTTC.

This sequence joins TRBV29-1 and TRBJ2-1, with 11 bases identical to TRBD1. The CDR3 has 16 amino acids. Germline lookup yields CDR1 SQVTM and CDR2 ANQGSEA. V gave up 4 bases and J gave up 2 bases; unmatched junction bases: 7. This chain's CDR3 is CSVVSDRGLTYNEQFF. DNA for the CDR3: TGCAGCGTTGTATCGGACAGGGGGCTTACCTACAATGAGCAGTTCTTC.

The V gene is TRBV5-1, the J gene TRBJ1-1, with TRBD1 matching 8 bases. The trim removed 1 base at V and 1 base at J, leaving 3 bases unmatched. This CDR3 is 15 amino acids long. Germline V gene data show CDR1 as SGHRS and CDR2 as YFSETQ. CDR3 protein: CASSLSTGGNTEAFF. The CDR3 DNA reads as TGCGCCAGCAGCTTGAGCACAGGGGGGAACACTGAAGCTTTCTTT.

The chain couples TRBV12-5 to TRBJ2-1; unclear D gene. V lost 1 base to trimming and J lost 2 bases, with 3 bases between them. Germline loops: CDR1 LGHNT, CDR2 FRNRAP. The CDR3 loop spans 13 amino acids. Here the CDR3 reads CASGLGAYNEQFF. CDR3 bases: TGTGCTAGTGGTTTGGGGGCCTACAATGAGCAGTTCTTC.

This clonotype was observed a few times. The chain carries TRBV6-5 and TRBJ2-7, with D perhaps matching TRBD2 (6 bases). Per the germline V gene, CDR1 is MNHEY and CDR2 is SVGAGI. The V end was cut by 8 bases, the J end by 2 bases, with 7 bases between. This CDR3 spans 11 amino acids. The CDR3 reads CASGGAYEQYF. The CDR3 DNA reads as TGTGCCAGCGGAGGGGCCTACGAGCAGTACTTC.

This clonotype occurred a few times. The CDR3 nucleotides are TGTGCCAGCAGGGCAATGTGGGACAGGGTCACTGAAGCTTTCTTT. Translation gives CASRAMWDRVTEAFF. The chain employs TRBV6-2 or TRBV6-3 and TRBJ1-1; 9 nucleotides match TRBD1. This CDR3 has 15 amino acids. V trimming: 6 bases; J trimming: 4 bases; junction bases outside the gene matches: 9. Germline lookup yields CDR1 MNHEY and CDR2 SVGEGT.

The chain has TRBV5-1 and TRBJ2-2; no clear D. Trimming removed 6 bases from V and 3 bases from J, with 15 bases in between. Germline V CDR1 and CDR2: SGHRS, YFSETQ. The CDR3 extends over 15 amino acids. This chain's CDR3 is CASMESPAYTGELFF. CDR3 sequence (DNA): TGCGCCAGCATGGAGTCCCCCGCATACACCGGGGAGCTGTTTTTT.

In DNA form, the CDR3 reads TGTGCCAGCAGCGGATTTCTACCGGGACTAGCGGGCCAACACACAGATACGCAGTATTTT. It codes for CASSGFLPGLAGQHTDTQYF. The rearrangement links TRBV9 to TRBJ2-3, with TRBD2 matching 12 bases. The germline gives CDR1 SGDLS, CDR2 YYNGEE. V shed 3 bases, J shed 2 bases, and the junction held 16 bases outside the gene matches. The CDR3 totals 20 residues.

This rearrangement joins TRBV15 to TRBJ2-7, with 8 bases fitting TRBD2. After removal of 7 bases from V and 5 bases from J, the junction contained 10 bases not matched to a gene. Germline CDR1 LNHNV, CDR2 YYDKDF (reference sequence). The CDR3 covers 14 residues. CDR3 protein: CATKNTGTRNEQYF. CDR3 DNA sequence: TGTGCCACCAAAAACACCGGGACTAGAAACGAGCAGTACTTC.